Included here is one T cell receptor (beta chain) sequence, with context. Described treatment: oral pan-JAK inhibitor, 5-10 mg twice daily. The CDR3 contains 12 residues. Per germline, CDR1 MNHNS and CDR2 SASEGT. V was trimmed by 6 bases and J by 0 bases, leaving 5 bases between them. The sample belongs to a study of CD8+ T cells in alopecia areata. About the study: Each of the treated patients was given oral tofacitinib, 5 to 10 mg twice daily, for moderate-to-severe alopecia areata.

Sequencing templates came from extracted RNA that was reverse transcribed into cDNA. Some clones are missing from TCRdb's copy, which holds only in-frame ones; the method was immunoSEQ multiplex PCR. Of around 200,000 clones listed, roughly 61% were seen once; the top ten hold roughly 12%. The sample in question was CD8+ T cells sorted from blood, obtained at week 24, from a patient treated with tofacitinib. J is TRBJ2-5 and V is TRBV6-1; D call uncertain. This TCR was recovered from a human donor with alopecia areata. CDR3 DNA: TGTGCCAGCAGGGCCAACCAAGAGACCCAGTACTTC. Amino acids: CASRANQETQYF.